The 4 T cell receptor beta chains reported below all come from one sample, sequenced in a study of blood T cell repertoires in COVID-19. Clones were read by immunoSEQ multiplex PCR, and TCRdb kept only the in-frame ones, dropping some. The sample holds 120,000 to 150,000 clones; 75% to 85% are singletons and the top ten take approximately 7.1%. Input material: peripheral blood. The receptors here all came from a woman aged 45 to 65 in a cohort sampled during active or convalescent COVID-19.

V is TRBV6-2 or TRBV6-3 and J is TRBJ2-2; tentative D call: TRBD2 (5 bases). The ends were cut back, 2 bases at V and 5 bases at J, with 9 bases in the middle. CDR1 MNHEY and CDR2 SVGEGT come from the germline V gene. The CDR3 consists of 14 residues. This CDR3 is CASSYDTGTGELFF. CDR3 bases: TGTGCCAGCAGTTACGATACGGGAACCGGGGAGCTGTTTTTT.

The chain links TRBV3-1 (or the pseudogene TRBV3-2) to TRBJ2-2, with 10 bases lining up with TRBD1. Germline CDR1 is LGHDT and CDR2 is YNNKEL (reference sequence). V lost 6 bases to trimming and J lost 5 bases; unmatched junction nucleotides: 6. The CDR3 has 15 amino acids. The CDR3 DNA follows: TGTGCCAGCAGGGGGACAGGGGAGCGGACCGGGGAGCTGTTTTTT. Its translation: CASRGTGERTGELFF.

The chain has TRBV5-1 and TRBJ2-4, with D perhaps matching TRBD2 (5 bases). The germline V gene encodes CDR1 SGHRS and CDR2 YFSETQ. CDR3 length: 14 amino acids. Trimming removed 0 bases at V and 6 bases at J, with 10 bases between. The CDR3 DNA reads as TGCGCCAGCAGCTTGGGTAGCGAGGCAAACATTCAGTACTTC. It codes for CASSLGSEANIQYF.

This chain links TRBV2 with TRBJ2-7; 14 bases line up with TRBD2. The trim removed 6 bases at V and 0 bases at J, leaving 13 bases unmatched. Germline V lookup: CDR1 SNHLY, CDR2 FYNNEI. The CDR3 runs to 19 residues. CDR3 in DNA: TGTGCCAGCAGACCCCAGGGGTTCGGACTAGCGGGGGGCTCCTACGAGCAGTACTTC. This gives the protein CASRPQGFGLAGGSYEQYF.